This entry is about one T cell receptor (beta chain). Its antigen is undetermined. This sample was taken from a study of OX40 agonist ivuxolimab in advanced cancers. The wider study: Head and neck, renal cell, melanoma or hepatocellular carcinoma were the cancers that dose-escalation patients had.

Study outcomes and limitations: Antigens targeted by the expanded peripheral T cells were not determined. Near-lowest levels of clonal expansion characterized partial responders at 0.1-3.0 mg/kg.

Method: immunoSEQ multiplex PCR; TCRdb's copy keeps in-frame clones and lacks some. The sample carries around 50,000 clones, 75% to 90% recorded once. At baseline, cycle 4 day 1, and cycle 7 day 1, blood was sampled. This CDR3 has 12 amino acids. Germline CDR1 SGHVS, CDR2 FNYEAQ. Deletions cut 5 bases from V and 7 bases from J, with 12 bases between. The chain combines TRBV7-6 with TRBJ2-7, with D maybe TRBD2 (6 bases). Sequenced here: CD4+ or CD8+ T cells sorted from blood, sampled in a trial of the OX40 agonist ivuxolimab. This TCR came from an adult with an advanced solid tumor such as melanoma, head and neck, liver or kidney cancer. The CDR3 spells CASSRPAGEQYF. CDR3 sequence (DNA): TGTGCCAGCAGCAGACCCGCGGGGGAGCAGTACTTC.